This T cell receptor beta chain derives from a study of blood T cells in healthy people across ages. Study results and caveats: Researchers report that TCR beta diversity correlated strongly with naive T cell percentage.

V trimming: 7 bases; J trimming: 3 bases; junction bases outside the gene matches: 3. The germline V gene has CDR1 SQVTM and CDR2 ANQGSEA. The CDR3 spans 12 residues. Primers used in a second PCR of about 6 to 11 cycles were a sample-barcoded 5' primer and a J-beta primer mix. TCRdb re-derived calls from the 5' RACE reads in MiXCR, one entry per CDR3 protein. The sample yields about a million distinct CDR3 sequences, roughly 52% seen once. In the case of this clonotype: Its antigen is not identified.

Researchers report isolating at least 6.5 million PBMCs per sample. Per sample, at least 5 micrograms of total RNA were extracted. The source of this sequence is a man aged 30 to 45 in good health. Specimen: blood. This chain connects TRBV29-1 to TRBJ2-7; 10 nucleotides line up with TRBD1. The CDR3 DNA sequence: TGCAGCGGGGGGACAGGGGTCTACGAGCAGTACTTC. Translation gives CSGGTGVYEQYF.